This TCR beta chain appears in the sequencing data of a study of blood T cell repertoires in COVID-19. Sequencing used immunoSEQ multiplex PCR; TCRdb keeps in-frame clones, though not all of them. This sample yields about 140,000 clones, of which about nine tenths are seen a single time; over 9% belongs to the top ten. The sequence was obtained from a man in his 60s who had recovered from COVID-19. Input material: PBMCs or T cells enriched from blood (not recorded which).

CDR3 DNA sequence: TGTGCCAGTAGACTGTTCAATAGCAATCAGCCCCAGCATTTT. Its protein is CASRLFNSNQPQHF. The chain has TRBV28 and TRBJ1-5; D unresolved. Trimming left V 9 bases short and J 0 bases short, with 12 bases between. Germline V gene sequence: CDR1 MDHEN, CDR2 SYDVKM. The CDR3 spans 14 residues.